These 20 T cell receptor beta chains share one sample of origin, sequenced in a study of blood T cell repertoires in COVID-19. The method was immunoSEQ multiplex PCR; TCRdb's version includes in-frame clones alone and lacks a portion of them. Of 250,000 to 300,000 clones detected, 75% to 90% appear once; the ten largest clones hold over 4.5%. Source material: peripheral blood. Receptors originate from a man between 60 and 70 years old who had recovered from COVID-19.

The chain couples TRBV15 to TRBJ2-3; 10 positions agree with TRBD2. Germline V CDR1 and CDR2: LNHNV, YYDKDF (reference sequence). There are 16 residues in the CDR3. With 4 bases clipped from V and 1 base from J, the junction kept 5 bases outside the gene matches. DNA for the CDR3: TGTGCCACCAGCACGGGGACTAGCGCCCGCACAGATACGCAGTATTTT. This codes for CATSTGTSARTDTQYF.

The rearrangement links TRBV30 to TRBJ1-2; TRBD1 aligns across 7 bases. The junction had 5 bases not matched to a gene; V was cut back by 2 bases and J by 2 bases. CDR1 and CDR2 (germline): GTSNPN, SVGIG (reference sequence). The CDR3 has 14 amino acids. CDR3 protein: CAWSPGTANYGYTF. The CDR3 coding sequence is TGTGCCTGGAGTCCCGGGACAGCAAACTATGGCTACACCTTC.

The chain uses TRBV11-2 and TRBJ1-1, with 8 bases identical to TRBD1. With 1 base clipped from V and 5 bases from J, the junction kept 6 bases outside the gene matches. The CDR3 length is 15 residues. Germline CDR1 and CDR2: SGHAT and FQNNGV. The CDR3 spells CASSLVRTGLTEAFF. In DNA form, the CDR3 reads TGTGCCAGCAGCTTAGTTAGGACAGGGCTTACTGAAGCTTTCTTT.

The chain is built from TRBV6-5 and TRBJ2-5, with 11 bases fitting TRBD2. The CDR3 runs 16 residues. The V and J ends lost 4 bases and 0 bases, in that order; junction bases with no gene match: 4. Germline values: CDR1 MNHEY, CDR2 SVGAGI. CDR3 in amino acids: CASSFLAGGYQETQYF. The CDR3 DNA is TGTGCCAGCAGTTTCTTAGCGGGAGGGTACCAAGAGACCCAGTACTTC.

The chain is built from TRBV11-2 and TRBJ2-4; D may be TRBD2 (5 bases). Trimming took off 5 bases at V and 7 bases at J, with 21 bases between the two ends. From germline, CDR1 is SGHAT and CDR2 FQNNGV. CDR3 length: 16 amino acids. CDR3 region: CASSQSPRGIANIQYF. The CDR3 bases are TGTGCCAGCAGCCAGTCCCCCCGGGGTATCGCGAACATTCAGTACTTC.

This clone was observed a handful of times. The chain carries TRBV6-6 and TRBJ1-5, with a tentative D call TRBD1 (5 bases). Germline CDR1 is MNHNY and CDR2 is SVGAGI (reference sequence). The CDR3 consists of 14 residues. Trimming removed 7 bases from V and 4 bases from J, with 14 bases in between. The CDR3 region is CASTPDSANQPQHF. CDR3 bases: TGTGCCAGCACCCCCGACAGCGCTAATCAGCCCCAGCATTTT.

The V and J genes are TRBV2 and TRBJ2-1, with 7 positions matching TRBD1. CDR1 and CDR2 from the germline V gene are SNHLY and FYNNEI. The CDR3 consists of 13 residues. V gave up 6 bases and J gave up 3 bases; unmatched junction bases: 2. In DNA, the CDR3 is TGTGCCAGCAGCAGGGGGAACTACAATGAGCAGTTCTTC. Encoded protein: CASSRGNYNEQFF. Looking up the rest from reference TRBV2 and TRBJ2-1 gives the full variable domain: EPEVTQTPSHQVTQMGQEVILRCVPISNHLYFYWYRQILGQKVEFLVSFYNNEISEKSEIFDDQFSVERPDGSNFTLKIRSTKLEDSAMYFCASSRGNYNEQFFGPGTRLTVL.

The J gene is TRBJ1-6, the V gene TRBV13; the match to TRBD1 covers 8 bases. The trim removed 5 bases at V and 6 bases at J, leaving 9 bases unmatched. In germline, CDR1 is PRHDT, CDR2 FYEKMQ (reference sequence). The CDR3 extends over 16 amino acids. CDR3 in amino acids: CASSHRVGTGNSPLHF. The CDR3 DNA sequence: TGTGCCAGCAGCCATCGAGTAGGGACAGGTAATTCACCCCTCCACTTT.

The chain couples TRBV12-3 or TRBV12-4 to TRBJ1-1; perhaps TRBD1 as D (5 bases). CDR3 size: 13 residues. The V and J ends lost 6 bases and 7 bases respectively, with 15 bases between them. DNA of the CDR3: TGTGCCAGCAGGTCCGCGCCCGGGGGTGAAGCTTTCTTT. The encoded protein is CASRSAPGGEAFF.

The chain joins TRBV5-1 to TRBJ2-2, with 9 bases matching TRBD1. With 2 bases clipped from V and 7 bases from J, the junction kept 3 bases outside the gene matches. The germline gives CDR1 SGHRS, CDR2 YFSETQ. The CDR3 has 14 amino acids. The chain's CDR3 is CASSFTGGSGELFF. Here the CDR3 DNA reads TGCGCCAGCAGCTTCACAGGGGGCAGCGGGGAGCTGTTTTTT.

This chain joins TRBV25-1 and TRBJ1-2, with D possibly matching TRBD1 (6 bases). From germline, CDR1 is MGHDK and CDR2 SYGVNS. The ends were cut back, 7 bases at V and 8 bases at J, with 14 bases in the middle. CDR3 length: 12 amino acids. CDR3 sequence reads: CASTPGGGGYTF. The CDR3 DNA reads TGTGCCAGCACCCCAGGCGGGGGCGGCTACACCTTC.

The genes are TRBV25-1 and TRBJ1-6; 7 nucleotides align to TRBD1. The CDR3 extends over 14 amino acids. The ends lost 6 bases at V and 10 bases at J; junction bases unmatched: 9. The germline gives CDR1 MGHDK, CDR2 SYGVNS. CDR3 sequence reads: CASRDHRGGSPLHF. The DNA for the CDR3 is TGTGCCAGCAGAGACCACAGGGGTGGCTCACCCCTCCACTTT.

V usage is TRBV24-1 and J usage is TRBJ1-2; 8 nucleotides match TRBD1. V shed 7 bases and J 8 bases; nucleotides not matched to a gene: 11. The CDR3 consists of 14 residues. The germline V gene has CDR1 KGHDR and CDR2 SFDVKD. DNA of the CDR3: TGTGCCACCAGGAAGACAGGGGCAACCGGGGGCTACACCTTC. Encoded protein: CATRKTGATGGYTF.

The rearrangement uses TRBV6-4 and TRBJ2-7, with D maybe TRBD2 (5 bases). The germline CDR1 and CDR2 sequences are MRHNA and SNTAGT. Trimming removed 2 bases from V and 9 bases from J, with 11 bases in between. The CDR3 spans 12 residues. The CDR3, as DNA: TGTGCCAGCAGTGACAGTGAGGGTCGGCAGTACTTC. Translating gives CASSDSEGRQYF.

The chain has TRBV30 and TRBJ1-1, with D perhaps TRBD1 (5 bases). Trimming took off 0 bases at V and 1 base at J, with 15 bases between the two ends. This CDR3 region has 16 residues. Germline CDR1 GTSNPN, CDR2 SVGIG (reference sequence). This chain's CDR3 is CAWSVRWWGGNTEAFF. For the CDR3, the DNA is TGTGCCTGGAGTGTACGGTGGTGGGGGGGGAACACTGAAGCTTTCTTT.

The V and J genes are TRBV13 and TRBJ2-2, with 7 bases fitting TRBD1. This CDR3 has 15 amino acids. CDR1 and CDR2 from the germline V gene are PRHDT and FYEKMQ (reference sequence). V was clipped by 5 bases and J by 1 base; unmatched bases: 4. The CDR3: CASSPGTENTGELFF. The CDR3 DNA is TGTGCCAGCAGCCCCGGGACAGAGAACACCGGGGAGCTGTTTTTT.

V usage is TRBV24-1 and J usage is TRBJ1-1, with 10 positions matching TRBD1. The trim removed 2 bases at V and 4 bases at J, leaving 6 bases unmatched. The CDR3 totals 16 residues. Germline V CDR1 and CDR2: KGHDR, SFDVKD. As DNA, the CDR3 is TGTGCCACCAGTGATTCCCGACAGGGGGCTAGCACTGAAGCTTTCTTT. This codes for CATSDSRQGASTEAFF.

The rearrangement joins TRBV5-1 to TRBJ1-2; 7 nucleotides match TRBD1. The CDR3 consists of 17 residues. Unmatched junction bases numbered 20, after V lost 4 bases and J lost 8 bases. Germline values: CDR1 SGHRS, CDR2 YFSETQ. Here the CDR3 reads CASSHDPPRQGVSGYTF. CDR3 nucleotide sequence: TGCGCCAGCAGCCACGATCCCCCTAGACAGGGTGTTTCGGGCTACACCTTC.

The rearrangement uses TRBV11-2 and TRBJ2-1; 15 bases are shared with TRBD2. The CDR3 consists of 15 residues. CDR1 SGHAT and CDR2 FQNNGV come from the germline V gene. After removal of 5 bases from V and 8 bases from J, the junction contained 4 bases not matched to a gene. The CDR3 DNA is TGTGCCAGCAGCATTGGACTAGCGGGAGGGGATGAGCAGTTCTTC. Encoded protein: CASSIGLAGGDEQFF.

This clone was seen a single time. This chain connects TRBV5-6 to TRBJ1-4; D is unresolved. V was trimmed by 4 bases and J by 6 bases, leaving 25 bases between them. This CDR3 spans 18 amino acids. CDR1 is SGHDT and CDR2 is YYEEEE in the germline V gene. CDR3 DNA sequence: TGTGCCAGCAGCCCCGGCGTGGCAGACGGCCGCGAGGATGAAAAACTGTTTTTT. Protein sequence: CASSPGVADGREDEKLFF.